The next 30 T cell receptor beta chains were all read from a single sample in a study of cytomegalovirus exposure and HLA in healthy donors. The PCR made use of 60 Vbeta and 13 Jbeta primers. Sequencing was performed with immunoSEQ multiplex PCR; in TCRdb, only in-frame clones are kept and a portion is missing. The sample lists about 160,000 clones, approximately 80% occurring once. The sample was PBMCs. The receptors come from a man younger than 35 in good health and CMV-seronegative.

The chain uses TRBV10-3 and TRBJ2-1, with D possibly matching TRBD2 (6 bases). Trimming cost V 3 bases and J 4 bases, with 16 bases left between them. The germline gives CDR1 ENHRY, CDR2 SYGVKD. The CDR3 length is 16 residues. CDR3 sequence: CAISDRAGISYNEQFF. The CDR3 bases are TGTGCCATCAGTGATAGGGCGGGGATCTCATACAATGAGCAGTTCTTC.

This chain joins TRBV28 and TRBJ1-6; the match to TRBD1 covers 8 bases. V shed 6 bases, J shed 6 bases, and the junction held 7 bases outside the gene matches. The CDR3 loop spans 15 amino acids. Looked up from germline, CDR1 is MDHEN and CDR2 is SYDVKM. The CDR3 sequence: CASRDLTGANSPLHF. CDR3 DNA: TGTGCCAGCAGAGACCTGACAGGGGCTAATTCACCCCTCCACTTT.

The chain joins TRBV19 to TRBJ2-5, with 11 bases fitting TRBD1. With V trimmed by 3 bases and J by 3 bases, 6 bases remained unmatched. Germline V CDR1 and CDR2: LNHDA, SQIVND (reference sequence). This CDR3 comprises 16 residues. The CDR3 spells CASSIHLGQGEETQYF. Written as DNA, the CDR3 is TGTGCCAGTAGTATTCACCTGGGACAGGGGGAAGAGACCCAGTACTTC.

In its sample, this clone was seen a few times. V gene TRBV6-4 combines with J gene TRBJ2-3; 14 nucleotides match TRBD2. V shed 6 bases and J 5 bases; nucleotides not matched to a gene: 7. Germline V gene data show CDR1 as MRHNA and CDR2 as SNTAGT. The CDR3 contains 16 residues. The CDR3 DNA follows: TGTGCCAGCAGCCTAGGGACTAGCGGGGGTCGAGATACGCAGTATTTT. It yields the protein CASSLGTSGGRDTQYF.

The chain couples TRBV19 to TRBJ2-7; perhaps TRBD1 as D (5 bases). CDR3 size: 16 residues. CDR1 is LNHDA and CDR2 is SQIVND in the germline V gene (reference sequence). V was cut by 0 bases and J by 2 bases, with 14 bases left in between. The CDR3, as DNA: TGTGCCAGTAGTATAGATCTATTCGACAGAACCTACGAGCAGTACTTC. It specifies CASSIDLFDRTYEQYF.

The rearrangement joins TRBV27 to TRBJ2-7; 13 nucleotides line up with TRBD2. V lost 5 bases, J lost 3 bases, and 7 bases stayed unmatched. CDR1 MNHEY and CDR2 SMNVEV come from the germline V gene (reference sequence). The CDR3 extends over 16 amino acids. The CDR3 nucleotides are TGTGCCAGCAGTCTCTCCGGGACTAGCGGGATCTACGAGCAGTACTTC. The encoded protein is CASSLSGTSGIYEQYF.

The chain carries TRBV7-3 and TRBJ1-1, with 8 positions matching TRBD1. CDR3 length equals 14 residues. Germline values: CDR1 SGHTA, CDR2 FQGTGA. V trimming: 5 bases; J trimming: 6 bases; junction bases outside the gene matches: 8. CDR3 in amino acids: CASSPDRGRAEAFF. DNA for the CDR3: TGTGCCAGCAGCCCCGACAGGGGAAGGGCTGAAGCTTTCTTT.

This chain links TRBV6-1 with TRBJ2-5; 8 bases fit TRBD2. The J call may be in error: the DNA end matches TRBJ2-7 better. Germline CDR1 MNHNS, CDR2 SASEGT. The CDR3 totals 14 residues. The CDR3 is CASSESGGASEQYF. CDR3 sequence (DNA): TGTGCCAGCAGTGAAAGCGGGGGCGCGTCCGAGCAGTACTTC.

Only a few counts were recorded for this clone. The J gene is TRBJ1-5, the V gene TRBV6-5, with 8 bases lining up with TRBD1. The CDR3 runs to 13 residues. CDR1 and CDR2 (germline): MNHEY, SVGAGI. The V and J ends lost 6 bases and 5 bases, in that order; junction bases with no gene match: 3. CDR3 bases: TGTGCCAGCAGCCCGACAGGGGATCAGCCCCAGCATTTT. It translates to CASSPTGDQPQHF.

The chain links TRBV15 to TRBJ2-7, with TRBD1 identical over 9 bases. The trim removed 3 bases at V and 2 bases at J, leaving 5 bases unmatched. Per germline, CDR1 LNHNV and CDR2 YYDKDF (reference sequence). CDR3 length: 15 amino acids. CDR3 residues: CATSRLWTGAYEQYF. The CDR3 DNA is TGTGCCACCAGCAGGTTGTGGACAGGGGCCTACGAGCAGTACTTC. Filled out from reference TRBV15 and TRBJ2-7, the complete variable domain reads DAMVIQNPRYQVTQFGKPVTLSCSQTLNHNVMYWYQQKSSQAPKLLFHYYDKDFNNEADTPDNFQSRRPNTSFCFLDIRSPGLGDTAMYLCATSRLWTGAYEQYFGPGTRLTVT.

The CDR3 reads CASSLAPGGSYGYTF. The CDR3 DNA reads TGTGCCAGCAGCTTAGCCCCGGGAGGGAGCTATGGCTACACCTTC. V is TRBV11-2 and J is TRBJ1-2; D is unresolved. CDR1 and CDR2 from the germline V gene are SGHAT and FQNNGV. The CDR3 extends over 15 amino acids. V was clipped by 1 base and J by 4 bases, with 13 bases between them.

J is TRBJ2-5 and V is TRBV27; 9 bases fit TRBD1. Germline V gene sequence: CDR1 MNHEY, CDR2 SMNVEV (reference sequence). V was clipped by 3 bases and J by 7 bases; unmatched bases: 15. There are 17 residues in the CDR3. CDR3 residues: CASSFAPGQGAEWTQYF. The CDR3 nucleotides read TGTGCCAGCAGTTTCGCGCCGGGACAGGGTGCCGAGTGGACCCAGTACTTC.

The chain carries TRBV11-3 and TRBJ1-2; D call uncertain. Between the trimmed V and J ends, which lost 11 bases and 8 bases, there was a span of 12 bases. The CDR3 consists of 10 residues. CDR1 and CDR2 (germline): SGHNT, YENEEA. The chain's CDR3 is CALSRLGYTF. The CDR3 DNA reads TGTGCCCTGAGTCGACTGGGCTACACCTTC. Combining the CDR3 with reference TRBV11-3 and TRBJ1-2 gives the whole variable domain EAGVVQSPRYKIIEKKQPVAFWCNPISGHNTLYWYLQNLGQGPELLIRYENEEAVDDSQLPKDRFSAERLKGVDSTLKIQPAELGDSAVYLCALSRLGYTFGSGTRLTVV.

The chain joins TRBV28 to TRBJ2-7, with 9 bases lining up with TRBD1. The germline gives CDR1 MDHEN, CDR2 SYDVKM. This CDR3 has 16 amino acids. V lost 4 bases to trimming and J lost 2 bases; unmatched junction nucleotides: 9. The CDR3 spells CASSSGGTGSPYEQYF. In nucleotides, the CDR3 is TGTGCCAGCAGTTCGGGTGGGACAGGGAGCCCCTACGAGCAGTACTTC.

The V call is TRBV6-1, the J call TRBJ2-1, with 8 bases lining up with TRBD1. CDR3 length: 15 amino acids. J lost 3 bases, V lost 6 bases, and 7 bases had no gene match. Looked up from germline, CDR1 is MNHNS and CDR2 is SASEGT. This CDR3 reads CASSPDRGGYNEQFF. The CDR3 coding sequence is TGTGCCAGCAGCCCCGACAGGGGCGGCTACAATGAGCAGTTCTTC.

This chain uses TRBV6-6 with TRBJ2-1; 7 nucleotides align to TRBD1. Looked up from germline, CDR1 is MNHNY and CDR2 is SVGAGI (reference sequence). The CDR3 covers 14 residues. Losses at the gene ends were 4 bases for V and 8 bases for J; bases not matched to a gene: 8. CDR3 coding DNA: TGTGCCAGCAGTTTTCACTCCCAGGGGGATGAGCAGTTCTTC. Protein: CASSFHSQGDEQFF.

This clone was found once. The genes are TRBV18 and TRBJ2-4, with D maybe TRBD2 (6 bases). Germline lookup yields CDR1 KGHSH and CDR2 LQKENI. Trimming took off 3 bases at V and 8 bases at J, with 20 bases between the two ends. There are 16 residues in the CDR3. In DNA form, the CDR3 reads TGTGCCAGCTCACCGGGAGGCAGTCTTCCGCCTGACATTCAGTACTTC. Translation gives CASSPGGSLPPDIQYF.

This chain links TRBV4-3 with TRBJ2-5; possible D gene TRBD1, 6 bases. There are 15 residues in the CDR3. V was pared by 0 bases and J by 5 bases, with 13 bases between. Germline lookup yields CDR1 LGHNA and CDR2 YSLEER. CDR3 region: CASSQDFLDRETQYF. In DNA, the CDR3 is TGCGCCAGCAGCCAAGATTTTTTAGACAGGGAGACCCAGTACTTC.

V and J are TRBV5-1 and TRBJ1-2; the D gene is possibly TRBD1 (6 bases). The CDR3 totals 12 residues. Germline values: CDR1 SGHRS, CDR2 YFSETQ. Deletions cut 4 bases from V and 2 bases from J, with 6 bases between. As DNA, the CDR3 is TGCGCCAGCAGCGGGGGCAACTATGGCTACACCTTC. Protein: CASSGGNYGYTF.

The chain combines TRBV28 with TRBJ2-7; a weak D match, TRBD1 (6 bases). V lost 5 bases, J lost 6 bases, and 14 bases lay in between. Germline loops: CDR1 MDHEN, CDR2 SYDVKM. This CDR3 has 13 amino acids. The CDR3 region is CASSVDSVGEQYF. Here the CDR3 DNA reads TGTGCCAGCAGTGTGGACAGTGTTGGCGAGCAGTACTTC.

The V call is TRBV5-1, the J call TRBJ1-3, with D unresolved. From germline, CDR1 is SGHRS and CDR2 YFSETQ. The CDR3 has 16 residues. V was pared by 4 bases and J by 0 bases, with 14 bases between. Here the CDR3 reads CASSTLSTLSGNTIYF. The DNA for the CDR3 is TGCGCCAGCAGCACTTTATCAACCCTCTCTGGAAACACCATATATTTT. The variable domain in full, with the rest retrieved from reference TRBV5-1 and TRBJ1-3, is KAGVTQTPRYLIKTRGQQVTLSCSPISGHRSVSWYQQTPGQGLQFLFEYFSETQRNKGNFPGRFSGRQFSNSRSEMNVSTLELGDSALYLCASSTLSTLSGNTIYFGEGSWLTVV.

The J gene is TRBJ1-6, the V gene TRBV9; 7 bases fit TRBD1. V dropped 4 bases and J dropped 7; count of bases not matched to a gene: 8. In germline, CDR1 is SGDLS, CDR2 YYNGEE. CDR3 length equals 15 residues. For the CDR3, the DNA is TGTGCCAGCAGCCCGACACAGGGGATGAATTCACCCCTCCACTTT. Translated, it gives CASSPTQGMNSPLHF. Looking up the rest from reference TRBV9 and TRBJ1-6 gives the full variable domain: DSGVTQTPKHLITATGQRVTLRCSPRSGDLSVYWYQQSLDQGLQFLIQYYNGEERAKGNILERFSAQQFPDLHSELNLSSLELGDSALYFCASSPTQGMNSPLHFGNGTRLTVT.

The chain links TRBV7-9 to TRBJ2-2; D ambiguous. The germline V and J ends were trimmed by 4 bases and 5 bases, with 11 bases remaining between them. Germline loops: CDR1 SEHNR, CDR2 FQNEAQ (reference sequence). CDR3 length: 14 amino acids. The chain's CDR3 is CASSYVGRTGELFF. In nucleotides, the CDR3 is TGTGCCAGCAGCTACGTTGGTCGGACCGGGGAGCTGTTTTTT.

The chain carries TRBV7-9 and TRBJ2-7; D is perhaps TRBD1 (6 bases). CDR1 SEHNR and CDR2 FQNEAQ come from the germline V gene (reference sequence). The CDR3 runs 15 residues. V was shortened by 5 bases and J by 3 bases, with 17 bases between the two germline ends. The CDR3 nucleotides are TGTGCCAGCAGCGTTACAGGGAAAATAAGCTACGAGCAGTACTTC. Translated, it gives CASSVTGKISYEQYF.

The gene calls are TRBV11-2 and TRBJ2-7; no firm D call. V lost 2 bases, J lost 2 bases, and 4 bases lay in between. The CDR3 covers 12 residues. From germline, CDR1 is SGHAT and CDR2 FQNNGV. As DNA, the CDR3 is TGTGCCAGCAGCTTAAGCCCCTACGAGCAGTACTTC. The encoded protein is CASSLSPYEQYF.

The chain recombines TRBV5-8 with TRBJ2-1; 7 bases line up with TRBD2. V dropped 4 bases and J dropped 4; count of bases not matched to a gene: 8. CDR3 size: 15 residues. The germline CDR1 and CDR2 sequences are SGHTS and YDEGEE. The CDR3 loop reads CASSTVRTSYNEQFF. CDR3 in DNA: TGTGCCAGCAGCACTGTTAGGACTAGTTACAATGAGCAGTTCTTC. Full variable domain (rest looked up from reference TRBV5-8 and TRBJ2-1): EAGVTQSPTHLIKTRGQQATLRCSPISGHTSVYWYQQALGLGLQFLLWYDEGEERNRGNFPPRFSGRQFPNYSSELNVNALELEDSALYLCASSTVRTSYNEQFFGPGTRLTVL.

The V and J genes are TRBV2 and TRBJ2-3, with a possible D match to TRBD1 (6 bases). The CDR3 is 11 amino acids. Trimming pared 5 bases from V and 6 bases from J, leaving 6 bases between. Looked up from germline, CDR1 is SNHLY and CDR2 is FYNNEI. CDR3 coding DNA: TGTGCCAGCAGTACAGGGGATACGCAGTATTTT. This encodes CASSTGDTQYF.

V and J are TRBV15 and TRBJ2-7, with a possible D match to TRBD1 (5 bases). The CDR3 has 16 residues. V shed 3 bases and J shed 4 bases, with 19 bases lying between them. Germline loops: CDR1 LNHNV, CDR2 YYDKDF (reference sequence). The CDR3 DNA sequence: TGTGCCACCAGCAGCAGGGTCCCGACCCACCTTTACGAGCAGTACTTC. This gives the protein CATSSRVPTHLYEQYF.

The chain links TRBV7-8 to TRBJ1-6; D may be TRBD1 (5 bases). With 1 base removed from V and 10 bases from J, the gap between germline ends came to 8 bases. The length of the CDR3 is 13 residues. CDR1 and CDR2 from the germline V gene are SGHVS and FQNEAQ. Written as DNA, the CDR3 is TGTGCCAGCAGCTTAGGCAGGGTATCACCCCTCCACTTT. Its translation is CASSLGRVSPLHF.

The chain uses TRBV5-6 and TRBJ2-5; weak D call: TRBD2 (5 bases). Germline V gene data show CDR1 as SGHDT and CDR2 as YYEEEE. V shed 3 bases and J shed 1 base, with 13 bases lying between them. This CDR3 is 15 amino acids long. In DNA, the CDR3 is TGTGCCAGCAGCTCCCAGGAAGGGAGCCAAGAGACCCAGTACTTC. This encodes CASSSQEGSQETQYF.